This T cell receptor beta chain was identified in a study of T cells in Graves' hyperthyroidism and ophthalmopathy. About the study: Sampling of peripheral blood happened at initial diagnosis, prior to any treatment. Study-wide results and caveats: Most expanded thyroid clonotypes above 0.001 recurred in blood.

In making diagnoses, clinical symptoms, serum thyroxine and TRAb, thyroid ultrasound and orbital computed tomography were all used. This clonotype was seen many times. The antigen is unknown. RNA transcripts served as the template for amplifying TCR beta CDR3 regions. The study used the HTBI primer set for a first-round RT-PCR of the TCR CDR3. TCRdb redid the calling of the multiplex PCR reads with MiXCR, one entry per CDR3 protein. The table records roughly 380,000 distinct CDR3 sequences, roughly 19% of them present only once. The receptor was isolated from a woman aged 18-29 years with Graves' hyperthyroidism. The material sequenced was blood.

CDR3 amino acids: CATRRTGVNYGYTF. The CDR3, as DNA: TGTGCCACCAGACGGACAGGGGTTAACTATGGCTACACCTTC. The chain is built from TRBV24-1 and TRBJ1-2, with 9 bases lining up with TRBD1. Germline V lookup: CDR1 KGHDR, CDR2 SFDVKD. Trimming cost V 7 bases and J 1 base; bases outside gene matches: 3. The CDR3 is 14 residues long.